The clone carrying this TCR beta chain was detected a few times. The data were taken from a study of blood T cells in healthy people across ages. With a J-beta primer mix and a sample-barcoded 5' primer, a second PCR ran about 7 to 12 cycles. Researchers report that each sample yielded at least 2.5 million CDR3-containing paired-end reads. TCRdb itself ran the 5' RACE reads through MiXCR, one entry per CDR3 protein. The sample records about 800,000 distinct CDR3 sequences, about 25% being singletons. Germline V CDR1 and CDR2: SGHTA, FQGTGA. V was cut by 2 bases and J by 3 bases, with 11 bases left in between. The CDR3 has 16 residues. These data also formed part of another study, on T cells of mothers and their children.

The material sequenced was blood. The TCR sequence derives from a boy younger than 18 in good health. The J gene is TRBJ2-6, the V gene TRBV7-3; the D call may be TRBD1 or TRBD2 (5 bases each). In DNA form, the CDR3 reads TGTGCCAGCAGCTTACAGGGAGCAATTGGGGCCAACGTCCTGACTTTC. Residues: CASSLQGAIGANVLTF.